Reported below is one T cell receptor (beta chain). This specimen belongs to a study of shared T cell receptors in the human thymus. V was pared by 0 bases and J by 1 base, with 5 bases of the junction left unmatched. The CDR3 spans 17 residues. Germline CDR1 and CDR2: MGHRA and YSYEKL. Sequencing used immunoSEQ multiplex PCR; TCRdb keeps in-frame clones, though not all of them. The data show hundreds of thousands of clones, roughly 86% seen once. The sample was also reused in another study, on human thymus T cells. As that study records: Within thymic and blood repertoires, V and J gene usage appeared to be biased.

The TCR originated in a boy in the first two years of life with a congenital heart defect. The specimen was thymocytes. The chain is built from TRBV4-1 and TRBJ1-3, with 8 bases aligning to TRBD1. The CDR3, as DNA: TGCGCCAGCAGCCAAGAATCATACAGGGGGTCTGGAAACACCATATATTTT. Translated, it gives CASSQESYRGSGNTIYF.